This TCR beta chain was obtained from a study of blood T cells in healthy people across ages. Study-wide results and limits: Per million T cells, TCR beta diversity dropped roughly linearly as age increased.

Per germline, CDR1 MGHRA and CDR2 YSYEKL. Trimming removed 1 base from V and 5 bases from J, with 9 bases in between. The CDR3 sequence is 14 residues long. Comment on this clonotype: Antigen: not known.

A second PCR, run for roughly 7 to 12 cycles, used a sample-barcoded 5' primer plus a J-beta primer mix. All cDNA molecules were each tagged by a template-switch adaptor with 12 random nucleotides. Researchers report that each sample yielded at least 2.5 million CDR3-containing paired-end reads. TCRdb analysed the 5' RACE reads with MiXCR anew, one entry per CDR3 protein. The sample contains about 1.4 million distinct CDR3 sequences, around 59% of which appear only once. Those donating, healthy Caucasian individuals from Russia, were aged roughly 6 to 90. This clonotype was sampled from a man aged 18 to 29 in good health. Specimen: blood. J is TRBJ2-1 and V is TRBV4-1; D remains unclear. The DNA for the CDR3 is TGCGCCAGCAGCCAAGTCGGCCTTCACAATGAGCAGTTCTTC. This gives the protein CASSQVGLHNEQFF.